Listed here are 5 T cell receptor beta chains from one sample, sequenced in a study of blood T cell repertoires in COVID-19. Sequencing was performed with immunoSEQ multiplex PCR; in TCRdb, only in-frame clones are kept and a portion is missing. The table records approximately 53,000 clones, 85% to 95% of them present only once. The source material was peripheral blood. All receptors derive from a woman aged 80 or over with acute or convalescent COVID-19.

This sequence joins TRBV5-4 and TRBJ1-2, with 7 bases identical to TRBD1. In germline, CDR1 is SGHNT, CDR2 YYREEE (reference sequence). The J segment lost 1 base and the V segment lost 4 bases, leaving 7 bases of the junction unmatched. The CDR3 has 15 residues. Here the CDR3 DNA reads TGTGCCAGCAGCAGAACAGGGGCCCGTAACTATGGCTACACCTTC. Translation gives CASSRTGARNYGYTF.

This chain uses TRBV7-9 with TRBJ2-7; 9 positions agree with TRBD2. The CDR3 is made up of 16 amino acids. Germline CDR1 is SEHNR and CDR2 is FQNEAQ (reference sequence). Trimming cost V 1 base and J 5 bases; bases outside gene matches: 9. The CDR3 spells CASSLVSGSGSHEQYF. DNA for the CDR3: TGTGCCAGCAGCTTAGTTAGTGGTAGCGGGAGTCACGAGCAGTACTTC. The full variable domain, in which reference TRBV7-9 and TRBJ2-7 provide the parts outside the CDR3, is DTGVSQNPRHKITKRGQNVTFRCDPISEHNRLYWYRQTLGQGPEFLTYFQNEAQLEKSRLLSDRFSAERPKGSFSTLEIQRTEQGDSAMYLCASSLVSGSGSHEQYFGPGTRLTVT.

V usage is TRBV30 and J usage is TRBJ2-3; 9 positions match TRBD1. V trimming: 3 bases; J trimming: 1 base; junction bases outside the gene matches: 2. Looked up from germline, CDR1 is GTSNPN and CDR2 is SVGIG (reference sequence). This CDR3 has 14 amino acids. DNA of the CDR3: TGTGCCTGGAGACGACAGGGGGGCACAGATACGCAGTATTTT. This codes for CAWRRQGGTDTQYF. The full variable domain, with the rest looked up from reference TRBV30 and TRBJ2-3, is SQTIHQWPATLVQPVGSPLSLECTVEGTSNPNLYWYRQAAGRGLQLLFYSVGIGQISSEVPQNLSASRPQDRQFILSSKKLLLSDSGFYLCAWRRQGGTDTQYFGPGTRLTVL.

The sample holds one count of this clone. At one end the junction does not follow the germline gene, possibly because of a read error. The rearrangement uses TRBV7-3 and TRBJ2-3, with 7 bases aligning to TRBD2. The CDR3 extends over 15 amino acids. CDR1 is SGHTA, CDR2 FQGTGA, per germline. Written as DNA, the CDR3 is TGTGCCAGCAGCTTATTTGGCGGGGGTGGAGATACACAGTATTTT. It codes for CASSLFGGGGDTQYF.

V gene TRBV11-2 combines with J gene TRBJ1-1; tentatively, D is TRBD1 (5 bases). Between the trimmed V and J ends, which lost 0 bases and 5 bases, there was a span of 13 bases. There are 15 residues in the CDR3. Germline CDR1 reads SGHAT; CDR2 reads FQNNGV. The CDR3 here is CASSLEDRRGTEAFF. The CDR3 region has the DNA TGTGCCAGCAGCTTAGAGGACCGAAGGGGAACTGAAGCTTTCTTT. Filled out from reference TRBV11-2 and TRBJ1-1, the complete variable domain reads EAGVAQSPRYKIIEKRQSVAFWCNPISGHATLYWYQQILGQGPKLLIQFQNNGVVDDSQLPKDRFSAERLKGVDSTLKIQPAKLEDSAVYLCASSLEDRRGTEAFFGQGTRLTVV.